This TCR beta chain was found in a study of T cells in Graves' hyperthyroidism and ophthalmopathy. This CDR3 is built from 15 residues. The V gene lost 5 bases and the J gene lost 0 bases, with 13 bases spanning the gap. CDR1 and CDR2 from the germline V gene are MNHNS and SASEGT. This clonotype was observed at least ten times. RNA transcripts gave rise to amplified TCR beta CDR3 regions. HTBI primers drove first-round RT-PCR of the TCR CDR3. Via MiXCR, TCRdb re-called the multiplex PCR reads, giving one row per CDR3 protein. The sample yields 220,000 or so distinct CDR3 sequences, around 17% seen once.

The clonotype originates from a woman aged 18 to 35 with Graves' ophthalmopathy. J is TRBJ1-1 and V is TRBV6-1; a weak D match, TRBD1 (6 bases). Sequenced input: blood. The CDR3 reads CASSPMGAMNTEAFF. CDR3 coding DNA: TGTGCCAGCAGTCCTATGGGGGCAATGAACACTGAAGCTTTCTTT.